The clone carrying this T cell receptor beta chain came up once. This sample stems from a study of CD8 T cells in Susac syndrome. Study background: Each patient with Susac syndrome, at the time of blood draw, was therapy-naive, on corticosteroids, or on intravenous immunoglobulin alone.

It was with random hexamers that about 0.45 to 1 ug RNA was reverse transcribed. One entry per CDR3 protein, called by TCRdb with MiXCR from the immunoSEQ multiplex PCR reads. This sample has about 120,000 distinct CDR3 sequences, with 96% found just once. The T cells that were sequenced for TCR beta were CD8+ and CD4+ cells from blood. The sequencing sample was made of CD4+ T cells from PBMCs. The receptor comes from a human donor with Susac syndrome.

CDR3 sequence (DNA): TGCAGCGTTGATGGAACTAGGACCTCCTACAATGAGCAGTTCTTC. It yields the protein CSVDGTRTSYNEQFF. V gene TRBV29-1 combines with J gene TRBJ2-1, with D tentatively TRBD2 (5 bases). Between the trimmed V and J ends, which lost 3 bases and 0 bases, there was a span of 12 bases. The length of the CDR3 is 15 residues. CDR1 SQVTM and CDR2 ANQGSEA come from the germline V gene.